The 32 T cell receptor beta chains listed next were all sequenced from one sample in a study of cytomegalovirus exposure and HLA in healthy donors. 60 Vbeta and 13 Jbeta primers were used in PCR. The assay was immunoSEQ multiplex PCR, and TCRdb's table has in-frame clones only and misses some. This sample has 200,000 to 250,000 clones, with 70% to 90% found just once. The sequenced material came from PBMCs. The receptors shown here come from a human donor in good health.

The chain carries TRBV6-6 and TRBJ1-1; D is uncertain. The germline V and J ends were trimmed by 2 bases and 4 bases, with 8 bases remaining between them. This CDR3 has 13 residues. From germline, CDR1 is MNHNY and CDR2 SVGAGI (reference sequence). This CDR3 is CASSYGEPTEAFF. Here the CDR3 DNA reads TGTGCCAGCAGTTACGGAGAGCCCACTGAAGCTTTCTTT.

This chain links TRBV6-1 with TRBJ1-5, with TRBD1 as a possible D gene (5 bases). The germline V gene encodes CDR1 MNHNS and CDR2 SASEGT. This CDR3 has 15 amino acids. V shed 10 bases and J shed 1 base, with 17 bases lying between them. The CDR3 here is CATRGQSSSNQPQHF. The CDR3 nucleotides are TGTGCCACTAGGGGTCAGTCGTCGAGCAATCAGCCCCAGCATTTT.

The chain recombines TRBV30 with TRBJ1-3, with D maybe TRBD1 (5 bases). Germline V CDR1 and CDR2: GTSNPN, SVGIG (reference sequence). V was cut by 5 bases and J by 8 bases, with 22 bases left in between. The CDR3 contains 15 residues. CDR3 in DNA: TGTGCCTGGGGACGCCCTGGGGGGTCCGGAGACACCATATATTTT. It codes for CAWGRPGGSGDTIYF.

The CDR3 region is CASSQALTRLAGEAKNIQYF. CDR3 DNA sequence: TGTGCCAGCAGCCAAGCACTCACTCGCTTAGCGGGAGAGGCAAAAAACATTCAGTACTTC. The J gene is TRBJ2-4, the V gene TRBV4-2, with 9 positions matching TRBD2. The germline V gene has CDR1 LGHNA and CDR2 YNFKEQ. CDR3 length equals 20 residues. J gave up 4 bases and V 1 base, and 17 bases lay outside the gene matches.

This chain connects TRBV7-9 to TRBJ2-7; 13 positions agree with TRBD2. There are 14 residues in the CDR3. CDR1 and CDR2 from the germline V gene are SEHNR and FQNEAQ (reference sequence). V lost 5 bases and J lost 3; bases outside the gene matches: 1. CDR3 in DNA: TGTGCCAGCAGCCGGACTAGCGGGAGCTACGAGCAGTACTTC. It is translated as CASSRTSGSYEQYF.

The chain has TRBV6-6 and TRBJ2-3, with TRBD2 identical over 7 bases. The CDR3 sequence is 11 residues long. Germline CDR1 and CDR2: MNHNY and SVGAGI (reference sequence). The CDR3 DNA reads as TGTGCAGCGCGGGAGACAGATACGCAGTATTTT. It translates to CAARETDTQYF.

This clone was counted a single time. The V call is TRBV7-3, the J call TRBJ2-1; the match to TRBD2 covers 7 bases. CDR1 is SGHTA, CDR2 FQGTGA, per germline. V lost 0 bases to trimming and J lost 12 bases; unmatched junction nucleotides: 11. The CDR3 sequence is 15 residues long. This chain's CDR3 is CASSLTSLVPGGQFF. In DNA, the CDR3 is TGTGCCAGCAGCTTAACGTCGCTCGTACCGGGAGGGCAGTTCTTC.

J is TRBJ2-7 and V is TRBV5-1; D might be TRBD2 (6 bases). With 0 bases removed from V and 6 bases from J, the gap between germline ends came to 13 bases. Germline V gene data show CDR1 as SGHRS and CDR2 as YFSETQ. This CDR3 has 14 residues. CDR3 amino acids: CASSLAGEPLEQYF. The CDR3, as DNA: TGCGCCAGCAGCTTGGCGGGGGAACCCCTCGAGCAGTACTTC.

The genes are TRBV5-1 and TRBJ2-1; 11 bases line up with TRBD2. Germline CDR1 SGHRS, CDR2 YFSETQ. The V gene end was trimmed by 0 bases and the J gene end by 4 bases; junction bases not matched to a gene: 3. There are 16 residues in the CDR3. CDR3 bases: TGCGCCAGCAGCTTGGGGGGGACTAGCGGTTACAATGAGCAGTTCTTC. Its protein is CASSLGGTSGYNEQFF.

This rearrangement joins TRBV4-1 to TRBJ2-7; 12 bases align to TRBD2. The length of the CDR3 is 15 residues. Per germline, CDR1 MGHRA and CDR2 YSYEKL. V dropped 5 bases and J dropped 3; count of bases not matched to a gene: 5. The CDR3 loop reads CASSTRLAGVYEQYF. In DNA, the CDR3 is TGCGCCAGCAGCACCCGACTAGCGGGGGTCTACGAGCAGTACTTC.

The chain is built from TRBV7-6 and TRBJ2-5; TRBD1 matches at 9 bases. The germline gives CDR1 SGHVS, CDR2 FNYEAQ. V dropped 5 bases and J dropped 5; count of bases not matched to a gene: 12. The CDR3 extends over 16 amino acids. DNA of the CDR3: TGTGCCAGCAGCCCAATAGTGGACAGGGGTGTGGAGACCCAGTACTTC. Its translation: CASSPIVDRGVETQYF.

The genes are TRBV4-1 and TRBJ2-4; 11 positions agree with TRBD2. Germline trimming cut 0 bases from V and 13 bases from J; bases unmatched to any gene: 11. Per germline, CDR1 MGHRA and CDR2 YSYEKL. There are 16 residues in the CDR3. CDR3 amino acids: CASSQEVGPSGRSQYF. CDR3 bases: TGCGCCAGCAGCCAAGAAGTCGGCCCTAGCGGGAGGTCGCAGTACTTC.

V gene TRBV5-1 combines with J gene TRBJ1-4; unclear D gene. The CDR3 loop spans 14 amino acids. V lost 4 bases to trimming and J lost 0 bases, with 7 bases between them. CDR1 and CDR2 from the germline V gene are SGHRS and YFSETQ. The CDR3 loop is CASSARATNEKLFF. The DNA for the CDR3 is TGCGCCAGCAGCGCGAGAGCAACTAATGAAAAACTGTTTTTT.

V gene TRBV7-9 combines with J gene TRBJ2-5; 7 bases are a match to TRBD2. V lost 3 bases, J lost 1 base, and 8 bases stayed unmatched. CDR3 size: 16 residues. Per the germline V gene, CDR1 is SEHNR and CDR2 is FQNEAQ (reference sequence). This chain's CDR3 is CASSFGLAEFQETQYF. CDR3 coding DNA: TGTGCCAGCAGCTTTGGGCTAGCGGAGTTCCAAGAGACCCAGTACTTC. The full variable domain, rest sourced from reference TRBV7-9 and TRBJ2-5, is DTGVSQNPRHKITKRGQNVTFRCDPISEHNRLYWYRQTLGQGPEFLTYFQNEAQLEKSRLLSDRFSAERPKGSFSTLEIQRTEQGDSAMYLCASSFGLAEFQETQYFGPGTRLLVL.

This clone appeared a few times. The chain recombines TRBV5-4 with TRBJ2-3; TRBD2 agrees at 10 bases. The CDR3 extends over 18 amino acids. Germline V CDR1 and CDR2: SGHNT, YYREEE (reference sequence). V shed 4 bases and J 1 base; nucleotides not matched to a gene: 12. Here the CDR3 reads CASSHGLAVNFRTDTQYF. For the CDR3, the DNA is TGTGCCAGCAGCCATGGACTAGCGGTCAACTTCCGCACAGATACGCAGTATTTT.

The chain combines TRBV27 with TRBJ2-1; 9 bases are shared with TRBD1. Germline trimming cut 6 bases from V and 1 base from J; bases unmatched to any gene: 4. The CDR3 extends over 15 amino acids. Germline CDR1 MNHEY, CDR2 SMNVEV (reference sequence). CDR3 nucleotides: TGTGCCAGCAGGGGACAGGGAGGGTCCTACAATGAGCAGTTCTTC. This encodes CASRGQGGSYNEQFF.

In DNA form, the CDR3 reads TGTGCCAGTAGTATCGGACAGGGGCAGAATCAGCCCCAGCATTTT. It encodes CASSIGQGQNQPQHF. This chain connects TRBV19 to TRBJ1-5; 9 bases match TRBD1. CDR1 is LNHDA, CDR2 SQIVND, per germline (reference sequence). V lost 3 bases, J lost 4 bases, and 4 bases stayed unmatched. The CDR3 contains 15 residues. Together with reference TRBV19 and TRBJ1-5, the CDR3 gives the full variable domain: DGGITQSPKYLFRKEGQNVTLSCEQNLNHDAMYWYRQDPGQGLRLIYYSQIVNDFQKGDIAEGYSVSREKKESFPLTVTSAQKNPTAFYLCASSIGQGQNQPQHFGDGTRLSIL.

The gene calls are TRBV27 and TRBJ2-7; 8 bases map to TRBD2. The CDR3 is made up of 14 amino acids. Germline V gene sequence: CDR1 MNHEY, CDR2 SMNVEV (reference sequence). Trimming cost V 4 bases and J 2 bases; bases outside gene matches: 4. CDR3 amino acids: CASSSGGPAYEQYF. CDR3 nucleotide sequence: TGTGCCAGCAGTTCGGGAGGGCCAGCCTACGAGCAGTACTTC.

This rearrangement joins TRBV14 to TRBJ2-5; D might be TRBD1 (5 bases). The CDR3 consists of 14 residues. Germline CDR1 reads SGHDN; CDR2 reads FVKESK. Trimming stripped 4 bases from V and 0 bases from J, with 9 bases between. The CDR3 nucleotides read TGTGCCAGCAGCCCGACAGTTTACCAAGAGACCCAGTACTTC. Translating gives CASSPTVYQETQYF. The whole variable domain, remainder taken from reference TRBV14 and TRBJ2-5, is EAGVTQFPSHSVIEKGQTVTLRCDPISGHDNLYWYRRVMGKEIKFLLHFVKESKQDESGMPNNRFLAERTGGTYSTLKVQPAELEDSGVYFCASSPTVYQETQYFGPGTRLLVL.

The chain recombines TRBV7-8 with TRBJ2-7; 9 bases line up with TRBD2. This CDR3 region has 12 residues. The trim removed 7 bases at V and 4 bases at J, leaving 2 bases unmatched. Germline CDR1 reads SGHVS; CDR2 reads FQNEAQ. DNA for the CDR3: TGTGCCAGCACCGCGGGGGGGTACGAGCAGTACTTC. This translates into CASTAGGYEQYF.

The J gene is TRBJ1-1, the V gene TRBV19; TRBD1 might be the D (5 bases). The germline V gene has CDR1 LNHDA and CDR2 SQIVND (reference sequence). V gave up 5 bases and J gave up 3 bases, with 16 bases separating them. The CDR3 has 15 amino acids. DNA of the CDR3: TGTGCCAGTAGTTCGGGTCCGTCAGGGTACACTGAAGCTTTCTTT. Encoded protein: CASSSGPSGYTEAFF.

The chain carries TRBV18 and TRBJ2-5, with 9 nucleotides matching TRBD1. With V trimmed by 2 bases and J by 3 bases, 4 bases remained unmatched. There are 15 residues in the CDR3. In germline, CDR1 is KGHSH, CDR2 LQKENI. CDR3 loop: CASSPTGTGKETQYF. The CDR3 bases are TGTGCCAGCTCACCAACCGGGACAGGGAAAGAGACCCAGTACTTC.

This sequence joins TRBV6-5 and TRBJ1-1, with 7 bases aligning to TRBD1. The V and J ends lost 2 bases and 2 bases, in that order; junction bases with no gene match: 5. This CDR3 has 15 residues. Germline V gene sequence: CDR1 MNHEY, CDR2 SVGAGI. The CDR3 reads CASSYRDRTNTEAFF. The CDR3 nucleotides read TGTGCCAGCAGTTACCGGGACAGAACCAACACTGAAGCTTTCTTT.

The chain recombines TRBV18 with TRBJ1-1, with a weak D call TRBD1 (6 bases). Germline CDR1 reads KGHSH; CDR2 reads LQKENI. V was shortened by 3 bases and J by 0 bases, with 11 bases between the two germline ends. This CDR3 has 15 residues. CDR3 in DNA: TGTGCCAGCTCACCCCGCAGGGGAATGAACACTGAAGCTTTCTTT. It encodes CASSPRRGMNTEAFF.

The chain combines TRBV2 with TRBJ2-1, with TRBD2 matching 9 bases. Germline CDR1 reads SNHLY; CDR2 reads FYNNEI. The ends lost 0 bases at V and 15 bases at J; junction bases unmatched: 6. This CDR3 is 13 amino acids long. The CDR3 loop reads CASSEARREGRFF. The CDR3 DNA follows: TGTGCCAGCAGTGAAGCTAGGCGGGAGGGGCGGTTCTTC.

The chain couples TRBV19 to TRBJ1-5; TRBD1 agrees at 7 bases. The V gene end was trimmed by 6 bases and the J gene end by 7 bases; junction bases not matched to a gene: 18. This CDR3 comprises 17 residues. Germline V CDR1 and CDR2: LNHDA, SQIVND (reference sequence). CDR3 protein: CASRPKRQGRVGQPQHF. In DNA form, the CDR3 reads TGTGCCAGTAGGCCTAAACGACAGGGTAGAGTGGGGCAGCCCCAGCATTTT.

The table lists this clone with a few counts. The V gene is TRBV12-1, the J gene TRBJ2-1; the table's TRBD2 call for D was not verified on the DNA. TRBV12-1 is labeled a pseudogene. This CDR3 has 14 residues. As DNA, the CDR3 is TGTGCCAGCCCCGGACTAGCGGTCTACAATGAGCAGTTCTTC. Translation: CASPGLAVYNEQFF.

The chain uses TRBV5-1 and TRBJ1-5; D unresolved. Germline V CDR1 and CDR2: SGHRS, YFSETQ. The CDR3 length is 15 residues. V lost 2 bases and J lost 1, with 10 bases in between. CDR3 loop: CASSLDIGSNQPQHF. The CDR3, as DNA: TGCGCCAGCAGCTTAGACATCGGAAGCAATCAGCCCCAGCATTTT.

V gene TRBV7-6 combines with J gene TRBJ2-1, with 12 bases identical to TRBD2. V was clipped by 1 base and J by 7 bases; unmatched bases: 5. The length of the CDR3 is 16 residues. CDR1 is SGHVS and CDR2 is FNYEAQ in the germline V gene. CDR3 residues: CASSLETSGRANEQFF. CDR3 sequence (DNA): TGTGCCAGCAGCTTAGAGACTAGCGGGAGAGCAAATGAGCAGTTCTTC. Full variable domain (missing parts from reference TRBV7-6 and TRBJ2-1): GAGVSQSPRYKVTKRGQDVALRCDPISGHVSLYWYRQALGQGPEFLTYFNYEAQQDKSGLPNDRFSAERPEGSISTLTIQRTEQRDSAMYRCASSLETSGRANEQFFGPGTRLTVL.

V gene TRBV6-5 combines with J gene TRBJ1-5; the D is unclear. V lost 6 bases to trimming and J lost 2 bases, with 14 bases between them. This CDR3 has 15 residues. Per germline, CDR1 MNHEY and CDR2 SVGAGI. The CDR3 protein is CASRTGSEGNQPQHF. The CDR3 DNA reads as TGTGCCAGCAGAACCGGGTCCGAGGGCAATCAGCCCCAGCATTTT.

J is TRBJ2-1 and V is TRBV9; 8 nucleotides line up with TRBD2. CDR1 SGDLS and CDR2 YYNGEE come from the germline V gene. The V segment lost 0 bases and the J segment 9 bases; nucleotides outside the gene matches: 8. CDR3 length: 15 residues. CDR3 coding DNA: TGTGCCAGCAGCGTAGAAGCGGGAGTGCGGTCTGAGCAGTTCTTC. Encoded protein: CASSVEAGVRSEQFF.

The J gene is TRBJ2-1, the V gene TRBV5-4; 10 bases are shared with TRBD2. Germline loops: CDR1 SGHNT, CDR2 YYREEE (reference sequence). After removal of 4 bases from V and 3 bases from J, the junction contained 4 bases not matched to a gene. This CDR3 is 15 amino acids long. The CDR3 DNA reads as TGTGCCAGCAGCCGAACTAGCGGGAACTACAATGAGCAGTTCTTC. It is translated as CASSRTSGNYNEQFF.